A single sample gave rise to the 19 T cell receptor beta chains below, sequenced in a study of CXCR3-negative and CXCR3-positive naive CD8 T cells. The TRB libraries of cDNA were built by UMI-labeled 5' RACE. Using the 5' RACE reads, TCRdb records one entry per CDR3 protein without DNA. Recorded for this sample: under 85,000 distinct CDR3 sequences. The sample consisted of naive CXCR3- CD8+ T cells from blood. Subset described: CD45RO-CCR7+CD27+CD95- naive CD8+ T cells lacking CXCR3 (TNR3-). The receptors were gathered from a human donor in good health. Some clones in this sample may be carry-over from other donors' samples.

J is TRBJ2-7 and V is TRBV5-1. The germline CDR1 and CDR2 sequences are SGHRS and YFSETQ. The CDR3 totals 13 residues. CDR3 residues: CASSLGRTYEQYF.

The chain has TRBV5-8 and TRBJ2-7. The CDR3 runs 13 residues. Germline-derived CDR1 and CDR2 are SGHTS and YDEGEE. CDR3 residues: CASSLEKSYEQYF.

V usage is TRBV29-1 and J usage is TRBJ2-7; the D call from TCRdb, TRBD1, cannot be confirmed without DNA. Germline CDR1 reads SQVTM; CDR2 reads ANQGSEA. The CDR3 is 13 amino acids. This CDR3 is CSVSDSPFYEQYF.

This chain connects TRBV11-2 to TRBJ2-1; TCRdb proposes TRBD1, but this gene call is untestable without DNA. The germline CDR1 and CDR2 sequences are SGHAT and FQNNGV. The CDR3 has 13 residues. The CDR3 is CASSYGTPNEQFF.

V is TRBV7-9 and J is TRBJ2-1. Germline CDR1 and CDR2: SEHNR and FQNEAQ (reference sequence). The CDR3 is made up of 15 amino acids. The CDR3 reads CASSLQGSSYNEQFF.

The chain carries TRBV12-3 or TRBV12-4 and TRBJ1-5; there is no DNA to check the TCRdb D call of TRBD1. The CDR3 loop spans 13 amino acids. The CDR3 region is CASRGGGYQPQHF.

CDR3 loop: CASSLEQGGNYGYTF. The J gene is TRBJ1-2, the V gene TRBV7-9; the D call from TCRdb, TRBD1, cannot be confirmed without DNA. This CDR3 has 15 residues. From germline, CDR1 is SEHNR and CDR2 FQNEAQ (reference sequence). The full variable domain, completed using reference TRBV7-9 and TRBJ1-2, is DTGVSQNPRHKITKRGQNVTFRCDPISEHNRLYWYRQTLGQGPEFLTYFQNEAQLEKSRLLSDRFSAERPKGSFSTLEIQRTEQGDSAMYLCASSLEQGGNYGYTFGSGTRLTVV.

The rearrangement uses TRBV12-3 or TRBV12-4 and TRBJ1-2. The CDR3 totals 16 residues. The CDR3 loop reads CASSPSGWGSDYGYTF.

The rearrangement joins TRBV7-8 to TRBJ2-1; TCRdb reports TRBD1, a call that lacks DNA to check it against. The CDR3 totals 15 residues. Per the germline V gene, CDR1 is SGHVS and CDR2 is FQNEAQ. The CDR3 loop is CASSSAGGIYNEQFF.

The gene calls are TRBV7-6 and TRBJ2-5; TCRdb outputs TRBD1, but without DNA this stays unchecked. Germline V CDR1 and CDR2: SGHVS, FNYEAQ. The CDR3 extends over 14 amino acids. CDR3 protein: CASSPGTGGETQYF.

V gene TRBV11-2 combines with J gene TRBJ2-3. This CDR3 has 16 residues. Per germline, CDR1 SGHAT and CDR2 FQNNGV. CDR3 amino acids: CASSLYGGKSTDTQYF. The full variable domain, in which reference TRBV11-2 and TRBJ2-3 provide the parts outside the CDR3, is EAGVAQSPRYKIIEKRQSVAFWCNPISGHATLYWYQQILGQGPKLLIQFQNNGVVDDSQLPKDRFSAERLKGVDSTLKIQPAKLEDSAVYLCASSLYGGKSTDTQYFGPGTRLTVL.

Here the CDR3 reads CSVATAAAEAFF. The chain recombines TRBV29-1 with TRBJ1-1. Germline CDR1 reads SQVTM; CDR2 reads ANQGSEA. This CDR3 has 12 amino acids.

The chain couples TRBV7-9 to TRBJ2-5; the D call from TCRdb, TRBD2, cannot be confirmed without DNA. CDR3 length equals 16 residues. The germline gives CDR1 SEHNR, CDR2 FQNEAQ (reference sequence). This chain's CDR3 is CASSLTLAGVGETQYF. Full variable domain (outside the CDR3, taken from reference TRBV7-9 and TRBJ2-5): DTGVSQNPRHKITKRGQNVTFRCDPISEHNRLYWYRQTLGQGPEFLTYFQNEAQLEKSRLLSDRFSAERPKGSFSTLEIQRTEQGDSAMYLCASSLTLAGVGETQYFGPGTRLLVL.

The J gene is TRBJ2-1, the V gene TRBV3-1; with no DNA, the TCRdb D assignment of TRBD1 cannot be verified. The germline V gene encodes CDR1 LGHDT and CDR2 YNNKEL (reference sequence). This CDR3 spans 15 amino acids. CDR3 protein: CASSHTGLTYNEQFF.

The chain recombines TRBV14 with TRBJ2-1; no DNA is available, so the TRBD1 call from TCRdb remains unchecked. CDR3 length equals 15 residues. Germline V gene lookup returns CDR1 SGHDN and CDR2 FVKESK. The CDR3 reads CASSEIPGSVNEQFF.

J is TRBJ1-2 and V is TRBV20-1. The germline gives CDR1 DFQATT, CDR2 SNEGSKA (reference sequence). This CDR3 has 20 residues. The CDR3 sequence is CSARDGETADLATTNYGYTF.

CDR3: CATSDLGGSTGELFF. The V call is TRBV24-1, the J call TRBJ2-2; the TCRdb call, TRBD1, lacks DNA for checking. CDR3 length equals 15 residues. The germline V gene has CDR1 KGHDR and CDR2 SFDVKD.

CDR3 sequence reads: CSVEVSANTGELFF. The rearrangement joins TRBV29-1 to TRBJ2-2. This CDR3 has 14 residues. The germline gives CDR1 SQVTM, CDR2 ANQGSEA.

The chain couples TRBV29-1 to TRBJ1-2. CDR3 size: 12 residues. Per the germline V gene, CDR1 is SQVTM and CDR2 is ANQGSEA. The CDR3 protein is CSVLSWDYGYTF.